This note documents a single T cell receptor beta chain sequence. Original analysis: By means of reference gene primer amplification, nucleated cell counts were estimated. The data were produced by immunoSEQ multiplex PCR, yet TCRdb's version contains in-frame clones alone and is incomplete. V and J calls and clone size follow that table, whereas D and trimming were derived from the DNA. The table lists hundreds of thousands of clones, about nine tenths of them singletons. The data are from a study of blood T cell repertoires in COVID-19. About the study: Collection of acute and convalescent COVID-19 samples took place in the United States, Italy and Spain. PBMCs, B-cell-depleted T cells, or T cells were the source of the cDNA or gDNA that made up the material.

Germline CDR1 is SEHNR and CDR2 is FQNEAQ (reference sequence). CDR3 size: 11 residues. The V end was cut by 11 bases, the J end by 8 bases, with 13 bases between. This TCR was sampled from a man aged 55 to 70 who had recovered from COVID-19. This sequence joins TRBV7-9 and TRBJ2-1, with D hard to call. The sequenced sample consisted of peripheral blood. For the CDR3, the DNA is TGTGCCGTAGAGGATGGCGATGAGCAGTTCTTC. It yields the protein CAVEDGDEQFF.